This section outlines one T cell receptor (beta chain) sequence together with its context. The sample comes from a study of graft-versus-host responses after intestinal transplantation. The germline gives CDR1 SGHVS, CDR2 FNYEAQ. The CDR3 consists of 13 residues. Unmatched junction bases numbered 5, after V lost 5 bases and J lost 10 bases. Some clones are missing from TCRdb's copy, which holds only in-frame ones; the method was immunoSEQ multiplex PCR. This table has fewer than 15,000 clones, 84% appearing once. The rearrangement joins TRBV7-6 to TRBJ1-6, with TRBD1 matching over 7 bases. This receptor was identified in a human patient who received an intestinal transplant, so some T cells may come from the graft donor. The sequenced sample was PBMCs, obtained after intestinal transplantation. The DNA for the CDR3 is TGTGCCAGCAGCCCACAGGGGAAATCACCCCTCCACTTT. Translation: CASSPQGKSPLHF.